One and the same sample provided the 23 T cell receptor beta chains below, sequenced in a study of blood T cell repertoires in COVID-19. Libraries were prepared by immunoSEQ multiplex PCR; TCRdb keeps only in-frame clonotypes and omits some of them. The data show a few hundred thousand clones, 70% to 90% seen once. Sample: peripheral blood. All receptors derive from a man aged 30 to 45 who had recovered from COVID-19.

The V gene is TRBV7-9, the J gene TRBJ1-1, with D maybe TRBD1 (6 bases). This CDR3 is built from 13 residues. The germline gives CDR1 SEHNR, CDR2 FQNEAQ (reference sequence). Trimming cost V 5 bases and J 2 bases, with 9 bases left between them. CDR3 region: CASSPQGNTEAFF. CDR3 DNA: TGTGCCAGCAGCCCACAGGGAAACACTGAAGCTTTCTTT.

Here the CDR3 DNA reads TGTGCCAGCTCACCACCGGGTAGGGAGGGCAATCAGCCCCAGCATTTT. It translates to CASSPPGREGNQPQHF. The genes are TRBV18 and TRBJ1-5; D is ambiguous. V was clipped by 0 bases and J by 2 bases, with 11 bases between them. In germline, CDR1 is KGHSH, CDR2 LQKENI. CDR3 size: 16 residues. The full variable domain, in which reference TRBV18 and TRBJ1-5 provide the parts outside the CDR3, is NAGVMQNPRHLVRRRGQEARLRCSPMKGHSHVYWYRQLPEEGLKFMVYLQKENIIDESGMPKERFSAEFPKEGPSILRIQQVVRGDSAAYFCASSPPGREGNQPQHFGDGTRLSIL.

This clone came up once. This chain connects TRBV5-1 to TRBJ2-5; perhaps TRBD2 as D (5 bases). Germline V gives CDR1 SGHRS, CDR2 YFSETQ. The CDR3 has 13 amino acids. Trimming removed 1 base at V and 5 bases at J, with 9 bases between. The CDR3 is CASSLIPGETQYF. As DNA, the CDR3 is TGCGCCAGCAGCTTGATTCCGGGGGAGACCCAGTACTTC.

The V gene is TRBV11-3, the J gene TRBJ2-1; perhaps TRBD2 as D (7 bases). The V gene lost 6 bases and the J gene lost 9 bases, with 15 bases spanning the gap. The CDR3 runs 13 residues. Germline lookup yields CDR1 SGHNT and CDR2 YENEEA. The CDR3 sequence: CASRSRGGGEQFF. CDR3 DNA: TGTGCCAGCAGGTCTAGGGGGGGCGGTGAGCAGTTCTTC.

J is TRBJ1-2 and V is TRBV29-1, with 7 positions matching TRBD1. The J segment lost 8 bases and the V segment lost 6 bases, leaving 3 bases of the junction unmatched. CDR1 SQVTM and CDR2 ANQGSEA come from the germline V gene. The length of the CDR3 is 10 residues. The CDR3 DNA is TGCAGCGTAGCAGGGGGAGGCTACACCTTC. Its translation is CSVAGGGYTF.

This chain links TRBV7-8 with TRBJ2-3, with D possibly matching TRBD2 (5 bases). Trimming cost V 6 bases and J 0 bases, with 16 bases left between them. Per the germline V gene, CDR1 is SGHVS and CDR2 is FQNEAQ. CDR3 length: 16 residues. CDR3 loop: CASSFGLDSSTDTQYF. CDR3 nucleotides: TGTGCCAGCAGTTTCGGACTGGACTCTAGCACAGATACGCAGTATTTT. Supplemented by reference TRBV7-8 and TRBJ2-3, the full variable domain reads GAGVSQSPRYKVAKRGQDVALRCDPISGHVSLFWYQQALGQGPEFLTYFQNEAQLDKSGLPSDRFFAERPEGSVSTLKIQRTQQEDSAVYLCASSFGLDSSTDTQYFGPGTRLTVL.

V usage is TRBV25-1 and J usage is TRBJ2-3; TRBD1 matches at 12 bases. Germline CDR1 is MGHDK and CDR2 is SYGVNS. J was trimmed by 5 bases and V by 5 bases; bases with no gene match: 5. The CDR3 runs 15 residues. CDR3 in DNA: TGTGCCAGCAGTTGGGACAGGGGGCTTGGAGATACGCAGTATTTT. Protein product: CASSWDRGLGDTQYF.

J is TRBJ2-1 and V is TRBV6-5; 7 bases match TRBD2. Germline CDR1 MNHEY, CDR2 SVGAGI. The CDR3 is 15 amino acids. With 6 bases clipped from V and 2 bases from J, the junction kept 7 bases outside the gene matches. The CDR3 bases are TGTGCCAGCAGCCTGACGGGGACTACCTACAATGAGCAGTTCTTC. Its translation is CASSLTGTTYNEQFF.

This chain uses TRBV7-2 with TRBJ2-1; TRBD2 is a possible D gene (6 bases). The CDR3 is made up of 13 amino acids. CDR1 SGHTA and CDR2 FQGNSA come from the germline V gene. With 3 bases removed from V and 5 bases from J, the gap between germline ends came to 8 bases. In DNA, the CDR3 is TGTGCCAGCAGCTTGGCTAGCGACAATGAGCAGTTCTTC. Protein sequence: CASSLASDNEQFF.

The chain carries TRBV3-1 (or the pseudogene TRBV3-2) and TRBJ2-1; 15 bases are shared with TRBD2. Trimming at V came to 8 bases and at J to 10 bases, leaving 6 bases not matched to a gene. The CDR3 consists of 14 residues. Germline assignment: CDR1 LGHDT and CDR2 YNNKEL (reference sequence). CDR3 in DNA: TGTGCCAGCGGGACTAGCGGGGGGAGTGGCGAGCAGTTCTTC. As protein: CASGTSGGSGEQFF.

The chain combines TRBV11-2 with TRBJ1-2; D ambiguous. This CDR3 region has 15 residues. Trimming pared 4 bases from V and 2 bases from J, leaving 14 bases between. Germline-derived CDR1 and CDR2 are SGHAT and FQNNGV. The CDR3 sequence is CASSSILRSNYGYTF. DNA for the CDR3: TGTGCCAGCAGCTCCATTTTGAGGAGCAACTATGGCTACACCTTC.

This chain connects TRBV23-1 to TRBJ2-3, with D possibly TRBD1 on 6 matching bases. TRBV23-1 is known as an ORF, though its function is uncertain. The CDR3 covers 18 residues. V gave up 0 bases and J gave up 2 bases, with 18 bases separating them. The CDR3 DNA is TGCGCCAGCAGTCAATCGAGCAGGGGAAAAAGGACCACAGATACGCAGTATTTT. This gives the protein CASSQSSRGKRTTDTQYF.

This clone occurred a few times. The V and J genes are TRBV10-1 and TRBJ2-2; D is uncertain. The CDR3 consists of 14 residues. Trimming left V 6 bases short and J 6 bases short, with 14 bases between. Germline V gives CDR1 WNHNN, CDR2 SYGVQD (reference sequence). CDR3 nucleotides: TGCGCCAGCAGCCCCTCCGCGGAAGCCGGGGAGCTGTTTTTT. Its translation is CASSPSAEAGELFF.

The chain links TRBV30 to TRBJ1-4; no definite D call. V lost 0 bases to trimming and J lost 0 bases, with 5 bases between them. This CDR3 has 14 residues. Germline V lookup: CDR1 GTSNPN, CDR2 SVGIG (reference sequence). CDR3 amino acids: CAWSVLATNEKLFF. The CDR3 bases are TGTGCCTGGAGTGTATTAGCAACTAATGAAAAACTGTTTTTT.

The chain recombines TRBV12-3 or TRBV12-4 with TRBJ1-2; D remains unclear. This CDR3 region has 13 residues. Trimming took 4 bases from V and 8 from J, leaving 14 bases between them. The CDR3 loop is CASSSEGSGGYTF. The CDR3 DNA is TGTGCCAGCAGTTCGGAGGGATCGGGCGGCTACACCTTC.

The rearrangement joins TRBV6-1 to TRBJ1-1; D unclear. CDR3 length: 17 residues. CDR1 is MNHNS, CDR2 SASEGT, per germline. V dropped 1 base and J dropped 6 bases, with 21 bases sitting between them. DNA for the CDR3: TGTGCCAGCAGTGAAGGAACAATTGGAACAACTAGACCTGAAGCTTTCTTT. Encoded protein: CASSEGTIGTTRPEAFF.

V usage is TRBV7-2 and J usage is TRBJ1-5, with D maybe TRBD1 (6 bases). Per germline, CDR1 SGHTA and CDR2 FQGNSA. With 5 bases removed from V and 4 bases from J, the gap between germline ends came to 15 bases. The CDR3 length is 15 residues. The CDR3 DNA reads TGTGCCAGCAGCCCACAACAGGGAACGAATCAGCCCCAGCATTTT. This codes for CASSPQQGTNQPQHF.

The V and J genes are TRBV10-3 and TRBJ1-1, with D tentatively TRBD1 (6 bases). Trimming shortened V by 6 bases and J by 6 bases, and 17 bases separated the two germline ends. Germline-derived CDR1 and CDR2 are ENHRY and SYGVKD. The CDR3 has 14 amino acids. The CDR3 DNA reads as TGTGCCATCAGGCCCTGGGGGCAGGGCTCTGAAGCTTTCTTT. The encoded protein is CAIRPWGQGSEAFF.

This clone came up many times. The chain is built from TRBV11-2 and TRBJ2-7, with 8 bases that match TRBD1. From germline, CDR1 is SGHAT and CDR2 FQNNGV. This CDR3 has 15 residues. V trimming: 1 base; J trimming: 6 bases; junction bases outside the gene matches: 8. The CDR3 loop is CASSLGGTGVAEQYF. The CDR3 DNA sequence: TGTGCCAGCAGCTTAGGGGGGACAGGAGTAGCCGAGCAGTACTTC.

This clone was detected only a few times. The genes are TRBV19 and TRBJ2-1; D remains unclear. The CDR3 has 12 amino acids. Trimming shortened V by 4 bases and J by 5 bases, and 6 bases separated the two germline ends. The germline CDR1 and CDR2 sequences are LNHDA and SQIVND (reference sequence). CDR3 in amino acids: CASSNLDNEQFF. Here the CDR3 DNA reads TGTGCCAGTAGTAATTTAGACAATGAGCAGTTCTTC.

The chain links TRBV5-1 to TRBJ1-2; 8 nucleotides line up with TRBD1. V was pared by 4 bases and J by 8 bases, with 10 bases of the junction left unmatched. CDR1 is SGHRS, CDR2 YFSETQ, per germline. This CDR3 has 14 amino acids. The CDR3 reads CASSEGQGSKGYTF. As DNA, the CDR3 is TGCGCCAGCAGCGAAGGACAGGGTTCGAAGGGCTACACCTTC. Looking up the rest from reference TRBV5-1 and TRBJ1-2 gives the full variable domain: KAGVTQTPRYLIKTRGQQVTLSCSPISGHRSVSWYQQTPGQGLQFLFEYFSETQRNKGNFPGRFSGRQFSNSRSEMNVSTLELGDSALYLCASSEGQGSKGYTFGSGTRLTVV.

The chain combines TRBV5-4 with TRBJ1-2; TRBD1 might be the D (5 bases). Between the trimmed V and J ends, which lost 3 bases and 4 bases, there was a span of 19 bases. CDR3 length: 16 residues. The germline V gene encodes CDR1 SGHNT and CDR2 YYREEE (reference sequence). The CDR3 reads CASSSGGTTYLYGYTF. CDR3 nucleotides: TGTGCCAGCAGCTCCGGTGGGACTACCTACCTCTATGGCTACACCTTC. Full variable domain (rest looked up from reference TRBV5-4 and TRBJ1-2): ETGVTQSPTHLIKTRGQQVTLRCSSQSGHNTVSWYQQALGQGPQFIFQYYREEENGRGNFPPRFSGLQFPNYSSELNVNALELDDSALYLCASSSGGTTYLYGYTFGSGTRLTVV.

The chain carries TRBV6-2 or TRBV6-3 and TRBJ2-2; weak D call: TRBD1 (5 bases). CDR1 and CDR2 from the germline V gene are MNHEY and SVGEGT. The CDR3 sequence is 14 residues long. With 5 bases removed from V and 7 bases from J, the gap between germline ends came to 14 bases. CDR3 protein: CASSLQGFGGELFF. As DNA, the CDR3 is TGTGCCAGCAGTCTCCAGGGTTTCGGCGGGGAGCTGTTTTTT.